The 25 T cell receptor beta chains reported below all come from one sample, sequenced in a study of T cell repertoires in aging, cancer and after chemotherapy. Multiplex touch-down PCR with TRB-A/B primers amplified rearranged V-D-J TRB sequences. One entry per CDR3 protein, called by TCRdb with MiXCR from the multiplex PCR reads. Of thousands of distinct CDR3 sequences in the sample, 20% were seen once. Peripheral blood genomic DNA, not sorted cells or RNA, was the template. Sequencing input: blood. The source of these receptors is a human donor with a solid tumor.

The chain employs TRBV4-1 and TRBJ1-5; 9 bases align to TRBD1. The CDR3 is made up of 15 amino acids. The V gene end was trimmed by 4 bases and the J gene end by 3 bases; junction bases not matched to a gene: 4. Germline lookup yields CDR1 MGHRA and CDR2 YSYEKL. The CDR3 bases are TGCGCCAGCAGCCGGGACAGGGAGTCCAATCAGCCCCAGCATTTT. Its protein product is CASSRDRESNQPQHF.

This clonotype appeared a few times. The chain uses TRBV20-1 and TRBJ2-7; 7 positions match TRBD2. The length of the CDR3 is 15 residues. V trimming: 5 bases; J trimming: 3 bases; junction bases outside the gene matches: 13. Germline CDR1 reads DFQATT; CDR2 reads SNEGSKA (reference sequence). In DNA, the CDR3 is TGCAGTGCTCCCATTCTGGGGCGGGAGAGCTACGAGCAGTACTTC. Encoded protein: CSAPILGRESYEQYF.

This clonotype is classed as medium-sized (0.01 to 0.1%). The rearrangement joins TRBV19 to TRBJ1-2, with D unresolved. This CDR3 is 14 amino acids long. Germline assignment: CDR1 LNHDA and CDR2 SQIVND (reference sequence). V was pared by 5 bases and J by 8 bases, with 18 bases between. The CDR3 region has the DNA TGTGCCAGTAGTTCACCGGGCCGAGACGGGGGCTACACCTTC. Protein sequence: CASSSPGRDGGYTF.

The CDR3 loop is CSGSGRPYNEQFF. CDR3 in DNA: TGCAGCGGTAGCGGGAGACCCTACAATGAGCAGTTCTTC. This chain uses TRBV29-1 with TRBJ2-1, with TRBD2 matching over 9 bases. Trimming cost V 7 bases and J 2 bases; bases outside gene matches: 3. Germline assignment: CDR1 SQVTM and CDR2 ANQGSEA. The CDR3 runs 13 residues.

The chain uses TRBV5-1 and TRBJ2-3, with D maybe TRBD1 (6 bases). Trimming shortened V by 2 bases and J by 2 bases, and 9 bases separated the two germline ends. Germline-derived CDR1 and CDR2 are SGHRS and YFSETQ. The CDR3 is 14 residues long. CDR3: CASSLRDNTDTQYF. For the CDR3, the DNA is TGCGCCAGCAGCTTAAGGGACAACACAGATACGCAGTATTTT.

The rearrangement uses TRBV29-1 and TRBJ2-3; 9 bases map to TRBD2. The CDR3 consists of 14 residues. Germline V gene lookup returns CDR1 SQVTM and CDR2 ANQGSEA. With V trimmed by 6 bases and J by 4 bases, 8 bases remained unmatched. CDR3: CSVASGDGPDTQYF. DNA of the CDR3: TGCAGCGTGGCTAGCGGGGATGGACCAGATACGCAGTATTTT.

The genes are TRBV20-1 and TRBJ2-1; TRBD2 aligns across 8 bases. The CDR3 is made up of 14 amino acids. The germline CDR1 and CDR2 sequences are DFQATT and SNEGSKA (reference sequence). V lost 5 bases to trimming and J lost 9 bases; unmatched junction nucleotides: 12. The DNA of the CDR3 is TGCAGTGCTGGAGCGGGAGTCTTTTTTGGTGAGCAGTTCTTC. Protein: CSAGAGVFFGEQFF.

This clonotype is medium-sized in the sample. Written as DNA, the CDR3 is TGTGCCAGCAGCAGTAGGTCCTATAATTCACCCCTCCACTTT. This encodes CASSSRSYNSPLHF. The chain carries TRBV6-1 and TRBJ1-6; D not resolved. Germline V gene lookup returns CDR1 MNHNS and CDR2 SASEGT. The V end was cut by 6 bases, the J end by 1 base, with 7 bases between. This CDR3 has 14 amino acids.

The chain employs TRBV4-1 and TRBJ2-2, with 8 positions matching TRBD2. Germline V gene lookup returns CDR1 MGHRA and CDR2 YSYEKL. Trimming removed 1 base from V and 7 bases from J; junction bases left unmatched: 2. There are 14 residues in the CDR3. CDR3 sequence reads: CASSQGLAGGELFF. In nucleotides, the CDR3 is TGCGCCAGCAGCCAAGGTCTAGCGGGCGGGGAGCTGTTTTTT.

This clonotype was detected only a few times. This chain joins TRBV20-1 and TRBJ2-1; TRBD1 aligns across 7 bases. Germline CDR1 reads DFQATT; CDR2 reads SNEGSKA (reference sequence). This CDR3 has 16 residues. Unmatched junction bases numbered 8, after V lost 1 base and J lost 2 bases. CDR3 bases: TGCAGTGCTAGAGGTGGACAGGTGTCGACCTACAATGAGCAGTTCTTC. It is translated as CSARGGQVSTYNEQFF.

The CDR3 region has the DNA TGCGCCAGCAGCAGGGATGGCTTTGGTCGTGAAAAACTGTTTTTT. Translating gives CASSRDGFGREKLFF. This chain uses TRBV5-1 with TRBJ1-4; no firm D call. The ends were cut back, 4 bases at V and 7 bases at J, with 17 bases in the middle. Germline V gene sequence: CDR1 SGHRS, CDR2 YFSETQ. The CDR3 is made up of 15 amino acids. Combining the CDR3 with reference TRBV5-1 and TRBJ1-4 gives the whole variable domain KAGVTQTPRYLIKTRGQQVTLSCSPISGHRSVSWYQQTPGQGLQFLFEYFSETQRNKGNFPGRFSGRQFSNSRSEMNVSTLELGDSALYLCASSRDGFGREKLFFGSGTQLSVL.

This clonotype was counted only a few times. This chain connects TRBV5-4 to TRBJ2-3, with TRBD2 identical over 9 bases. V shed 4 bases and J 1 base; nucleotides not matched to a gene: 7. Germline V gives CDR1 SGHNT, CDR2 YYREEE (reference sequence). The CDR3 has 16 amino acids. The CDR3 sequence: CASSRKTSGGTDTQYF. CDR3 bases: TGTGCCAGCAGCCGGAAGACTAGCGGAGGCACAGATACGCAGTATTTT.

This clonotype qualifies as medium-sized. The genes are TRBV13 and TRBJ1-6; D call uncertain. Germline V gene lookup returns CDR1 PRHDT and CDR2 FYEKMQ (reference sequence). This CDR3 comprises 15 residues. Trimming removed 0 bases at V and 6 bases at J, with 9 bases between. CDR3 bases: TGTGCCAGCAGCTTAGGAAACAGCCGTAATTCACCCCTCCACTTT. As protein: CASSLGNSRNSPLHF.

This clonotype was observed a few times. The chain carries TRBV5-6 and TRBJ1-1, with a tentative D call TRBD1 (6 bases). Trimming removed 0 bases from V and 5 bases from J, with 14 bases in between. The CDR3 consists of 15 residues. Looked up from germline, CDR1 is SGHDT and CDR2 is YYEEEE. The CDR3 coding sequence is TGTGCCAGCAGCTTGGATTCGCGGGGGCGGACTGAAGCTTTCTTT. Translated, it gives CASSLDSRGRTEAFF. Filled out from reference TRBV5-6 and TRBJ1-1, the complete variable domain reads DAGVTQSPTHLIKTRGQQVTLRCSPKSGHDTVSWYQQALGQGPQFIFQYYEEEERQRGNFPDRFSGHQFPNYSSELNVNALLLGDSALYLCASSLDSRGRTEAFFGQGTRLTVV.

The J gene is TRBJ2-7, the V gene TRBV20-1; D unresolved. Germline loops: CDR1 DFQATT, CDR2 SNEGSKA (reference sequence). V dropped 0 bases and J dropped 2 bases, with 17 bases sitting between them. CDR3 length equals 16 residues. CDR3 region: CSARDRYRQSPYEQYF. CDR3 in DNA: TGCAGTGCTAGAGATCGTTATAGACAATCCCCCTACGAGCAGTACTTC.

As for this clonotype: The junction does not match germline at one end; this may be a read error. The rearrangement links TRBV6-5 to TRBJ2-7, with D perhaps given as TRBD1 or TRBD2 (6 bases each). In germline, CDR1 is MNHEY, CDR2 SVGAGI. This CDR3 is built from 16 residues. The CDR3 DNA reads TGTGCCATCAGTGAGTTTGACAGGACTCCTGCGGGGGAGCAGTACTTC. It specifies CAISEFDRTPAGEQYF.

This clonotype occurred a few times. V is TRBV12-3 or TRBV12-4 and J is TRBJ2-1, with 11 bases matching TRBD2. The CDR3 extends over 16 amino acids. Trimming removed 6 bases from V and 8 bases from J; junction bases left unmatched: 12. The CDR3 sequence: CASSVGGLAGGDEQFF. The DNA of the CDR3 is TGTGCCAGCAGCGTAGGCGGCTTAGCGGGAGGGGATGAGCAGTTCTTC.

The chain recombines TRBV12-3 or TRBV12-4 with TRBJ1-1; maybe TRBD1 (5 bases). The CDR3 is made up of 14 amino acids. The germline V and J ends were trimmed by 1 base and 6 bases, with 12 bases remaining between them. Here the CDR3 reads CASSLVGVNAEAFF. The CDR3, as DNA: TGTGCCAGCAGTTTAGTAGGGGTAAATGCTGAAGCTTTCTTT.

To note about this clonotype: This may stem from a read error, because a much larger clone lies one nucleotide away. V gene TRBV7-2 combines with J gene TRBJ2-6, with D tentatively TRBD1 (6 bases). Per germline, CDR1 SGHTA and CDR2 FQGNSA. This CDR3 has 15 residues. The CDR3 protein is CASSSQGSGDNVLTF. In DNA, the CDR3 is TGTGCCAGCAGCTCACAGGGTTCTGGGGACAACGTCCTGACTTTC.

This clonotype qualifies as hyperexpanded. This rearrangement joins TRBV6-5 to TRBJ2-1; no definite D call. The germline CDR1 and CDR2 sequences are MNHEY and SVGAGI. Deletions cut 2 bases from V and 7 bases from J, with 6 bases between. The CDR3 covers 12 residues. The CDR3, as DNA: TGTGCCAGCAGTTACGTTGGGAATGAGCAGTTCTTC. It specifies CASSYVGNEQFF.

A few counts support this clonotype. The V gene is TRBV5-5, the J gene TRBJ1-2; D is possibly TRBD1 (6 bases). Germline CDR1 and CDR2: SGHKS and YYEKEE (reference sequence). The CDR3 is 12 residues long. V was shortened by 3 bases and J by 7 bases, with 10 bases between the two germline ends. CDR3 protein: CASSSRDIGYTF. CDR3 nucleotide sequence: TGTGCCAGCAGCTCCAGGGACATTGGCTACACCTTC.

The genes are TRBV29-1 and TRBJ1-1; D not certain. Germline lookup yields CDR1 SQVTM and CDR2 ANQGSEA. V was pared by 7 bases and J by 1 base, with 7 bases between. The CDR3 spans 11 residues. The CDR3, as DNA: TGCAGCGGGGGTGAGAACACTGAAGCTTTCTTT. Protein product: CSGGENTEAFF.

This clonotype has a handful of counts. The CDR3 DNA follows: TGTGCCAGCAGCCGAAAAGGGGTAGATACGCAGTATTTT. This codes for CASSRKGVDTQYF. The rearrangement uses TRBV11-3 and TRBJ2-3; D might be TRBD1 (5 bases). V was cut by 5 bases and J by 5 bases, with 11 bases left in between. The CDR3 has 13 amino acids. Germline V CDR1 and CDR2: SGHNT, YENEEA.

This clonotype is medium-sized (0.01 to 0.1%). The V gene is TRBV7-2, the J gene TRBJ2-3, with 7 bases identical to TRBD1. Trimming at V came to 5 bases and at J to 4 bases, leaving 9 bases not matched to a gene. The CDR3 totals 15 residues. Germline V lookup: CDR1 SGHTA, CDR2 FQGNSA. In DNA form, the CDR3 reads TGTGCCAGCAGCCCGGGACAGACAATTTCAGATACGCAGTATTTT. This codes for CASSPGQTISDTQYF.

By share, this clonotype counts as medium-sized. The V call is TRBV29-1, the J call TRBJ2-2, with D possibly matching TRBD1 (6 bases). Deletions cut 7 bases from V and 6 bases from J, with 12 bases between. Germline V CDR1 and CDR2: SQVTM, ANQGSEA. The CDR3 extends over 12 amino acids. The chain's CDR3 is CSASTGPGELFF. The CDR3 DNA sequence: TGCAGCGCATCGACAGGTCCCGGGGAGCTGTTTTTT.